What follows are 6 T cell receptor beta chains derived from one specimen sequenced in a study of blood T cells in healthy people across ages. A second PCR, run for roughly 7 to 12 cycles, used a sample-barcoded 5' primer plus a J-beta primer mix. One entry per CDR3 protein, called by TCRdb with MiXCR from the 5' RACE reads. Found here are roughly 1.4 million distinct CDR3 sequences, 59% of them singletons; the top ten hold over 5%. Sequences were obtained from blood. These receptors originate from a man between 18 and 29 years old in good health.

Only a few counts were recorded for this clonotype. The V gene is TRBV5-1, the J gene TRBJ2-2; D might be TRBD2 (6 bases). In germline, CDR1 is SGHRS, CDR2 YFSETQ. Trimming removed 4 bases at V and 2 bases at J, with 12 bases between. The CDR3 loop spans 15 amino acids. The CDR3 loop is CASSPGGPNTGELFF. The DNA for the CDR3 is TGCGCCAGCAGCCCCGGAGGGCCTAACACCGGGGAGCTGTTTTTT.

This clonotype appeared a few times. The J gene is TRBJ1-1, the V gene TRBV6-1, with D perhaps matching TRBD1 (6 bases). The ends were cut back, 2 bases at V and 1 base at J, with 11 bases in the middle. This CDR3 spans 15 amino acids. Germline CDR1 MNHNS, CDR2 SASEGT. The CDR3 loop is CASSEYPGENTEAFF. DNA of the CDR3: TGTGCCAGCAGTGAATATCCAGGGGAGAACACTGAAGCTTTCTTT.

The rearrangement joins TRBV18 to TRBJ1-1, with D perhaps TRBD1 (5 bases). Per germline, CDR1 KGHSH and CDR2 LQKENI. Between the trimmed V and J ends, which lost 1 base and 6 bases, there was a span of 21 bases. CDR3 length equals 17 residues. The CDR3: CASSPRGSEGMIAEAFF. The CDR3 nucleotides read TGTGCCAGCTCACCACGGGGCAGTGAGGGAATGATCGCTGAAGCTTTCTTT.

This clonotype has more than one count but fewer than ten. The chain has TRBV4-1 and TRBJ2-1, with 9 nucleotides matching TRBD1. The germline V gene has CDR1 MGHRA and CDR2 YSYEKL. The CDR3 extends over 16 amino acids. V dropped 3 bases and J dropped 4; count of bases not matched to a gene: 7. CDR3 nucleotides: TGCGCCAGCAGCCATTTAACAGGGGGCCCTTACAATGAGCAGTTCTTC. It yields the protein CASSHLTGGPYNEQFF.

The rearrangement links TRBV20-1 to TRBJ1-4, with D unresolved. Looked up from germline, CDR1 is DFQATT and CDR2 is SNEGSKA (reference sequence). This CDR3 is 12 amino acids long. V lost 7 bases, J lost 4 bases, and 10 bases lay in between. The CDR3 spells CSVPRLNEKLFF. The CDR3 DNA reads TGCAGTGTTCCCCGGCTTAATGAAAAACTGTTTTTT.

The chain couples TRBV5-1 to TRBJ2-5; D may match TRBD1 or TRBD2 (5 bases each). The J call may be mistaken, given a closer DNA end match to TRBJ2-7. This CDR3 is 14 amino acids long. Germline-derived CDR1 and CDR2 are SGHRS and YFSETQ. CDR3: CASSPVGDPVEQYF. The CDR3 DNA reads TGCGCCAGCAGCCCGGTGGGGGATCCGGTCGAGCAGTACTTC.